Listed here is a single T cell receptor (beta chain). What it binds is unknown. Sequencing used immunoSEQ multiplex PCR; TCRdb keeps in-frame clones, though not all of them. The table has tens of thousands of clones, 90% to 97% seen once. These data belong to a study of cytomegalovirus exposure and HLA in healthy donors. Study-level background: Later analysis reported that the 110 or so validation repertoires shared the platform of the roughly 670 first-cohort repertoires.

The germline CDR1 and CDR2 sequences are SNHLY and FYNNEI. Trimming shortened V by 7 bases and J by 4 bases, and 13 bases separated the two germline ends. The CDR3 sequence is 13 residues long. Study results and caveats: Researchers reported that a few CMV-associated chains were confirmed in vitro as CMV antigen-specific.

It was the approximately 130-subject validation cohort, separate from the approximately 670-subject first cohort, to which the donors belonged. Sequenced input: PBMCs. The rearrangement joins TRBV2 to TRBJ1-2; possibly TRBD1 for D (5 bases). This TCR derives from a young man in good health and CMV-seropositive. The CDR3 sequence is CASKPTEAYGYTF. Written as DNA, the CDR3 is TGTGCCAGCAAACCGACAGAGGCCTATGGCTACACCTTC.